These 9 T cell receptor beta chains came from one sample sequenced in a study of regulatory T cells in long-lasting Graves disease. iRepertoire HTBI primers and Arm-PCR of CDR3 regions built TCR beta libraries. TCRdb used MiXCR to reprocess the multiplex PCR reads, holding one entry per CDR3 protein. The sample carries about 430,000 distinct CDR3 sequences, roughly a fifth recorded once. Time point in this sample: persistent/refractory GD, antithyroid drugs over 5 years with positive TRAb. Isolated PBMC RNA provided the starting material for the TCR library. The sequencing used peripheral blood mononuclear cells (PBMCs), collected when the disease was refractory, from a patient treated with antithyroid drugs. All receptors come from a female donor with Graves disease.

This chain connects TRBV10-3 to TRBJ2-2, with 10 positions matching TRBD1. Trimming removed 5 bases from V and 4 bases from J; junction bases left unmatched: 19. The CDR3 is 20 amino acids. CDR1 and CDR2 (germline): ENHRY, SYGVKD. For the CDR3, the DNA is TGTGCCATCAGTTCGTCCTCCTCAATGACAGGGGGCAAAGGCACCGGGGAGCTGTTTTTT. Amino acid sequence: CAISSSSSMTGGKGTGELFF.

There are many counts of this clonotype. The V call is TRBV27, the J call TRBJ2-5, with 7 bases lining up with TRBD1. Germline lookup yields CDR1 MNHEY and CDR2 SMNVEV (reference sequence). The trim removed 4 bases at V and 7 bases at J, leaving 6 bases unmatched. This CDR3 region has 13 residues. CDR3: CASSYPGQRTQYF. CDR3 nucleotides: TGTGCCAGCAGTTATCCGGGACAGCGGACCCAGTACTTC.

This clonotype appeared a few times. The gene calls are TRBV5-1 and TRBJ2-2, with a possible D match to TRBD1 (5 bases). In germline, CDR1 is SGHRS, CDR2 YFSETQ. CDR3 size: 14 residues. V shed 4 bases and J shed 6 bases, with 13 bases lying between them. The DNA of the CDR3 is TGCGCCAGCAGCACCGGACATGTTGCCGGGGAGCTGTTTTTT. Translation gives CASSTGHVAGELFF.

In its sample, this clonotype was seen many times. The V call is TRBV11-2, the J call TRBJ2-2; unclear D gene. V gave up 1 base and J gave up 3 bases, with 9 bases separating them. The CDR3 extends over 15 amino acids. Germline V gives CDR1 SGHAT, CDR2 FQNNGV. The CDR3 reads CASSLGLMDTGELFF. The CDR3 DNA is TGTGCCAGCAGCTTAGGACTGATGGACACCGGGGAGCTGTTTTTT.

This clonotype was recorded at least ten times. The chain couples TRBV28 to TRBJ1-4; D not resolved. This CDR3 is built from 14 residues. V was clipped by 3 bases and J by 8 bases, with 13 bases between them. CDR1 and CDR2 (germline): MDHEN, SYDVKM. The CDR3 DNA reads TGTGCCAGCAGTTTTGGAGGTTCGGGGGAAAAACTGTTTTTT. Protein: CASSFGGSGEKLFF.

This clonotype was detected only a few times. The gene calls are TRBV3-1 and TRBJ2-2; TRBD1 is a possible D gene (6 bases). Germline V CDR1 and CDR2: LGHDT, YNNKEL (reference sequence). The CDR3 totals 15 residues. Deletions cut 3 bases from V and 2 bases from J, with 10 bases between. In DNA form, the CDR3 reads TGTGCCAGCAGCCACTCGGGACAAAACACCGGGGAGCTGTTTTTT. Amino acids: CASSHSGQNTGELFF.

This clonotype was observed a few times. J is TRBJ2-7 and V is TRBV7-9; 9 bases fit TRBD1. J lost 5 bases, V lost 0 bases, and 5 bases had no gene match. Germline CDR1 SEHNR, CDR2 FQNEAQ (reference sequence). CDR3 length: 15 residues. The CDR3 DNA sequence: TGTGCCAGCAGCTTAGCGGACAGGGGATTCCACGAGCAGTACTTC. Its translation: CASSLADRGFHEQYF.

This clonotype showed up many times. The genes are TRBV12-3 or TRBV12-4 and TRBJ1-2; 7 bases align to TRBD1. This CDR3 comprises 14 residues. Trimming took 4 bases from V and 4 from J; bases not matched to a gene: 6. CDR3 bases: TGTGCCAGCAGTTCGGCCGGGGACAGCTATGGCTACACCTTC. Residues: CASSSAGDSYGYTF.

In this sample, this clonotype turned up many times. V and J are TRBV5-1 and TRBJ2-7; 8 bases map to TRBD1. Unmatched junction bases numbered 5, after V lost 0 bases and J lost 3 bases. The CDR3 loop spans 15 amino acids. The germline V gene has CDR1 SGHRS and CDR2 YFSETQ. CDR3 in DNA: TGCGCCAGCAGCTTGGAATTCGGGACAGGCTACGAGCAGTACTTC. This codes for CASSLEFGTGYEQYF.